Listed here is a single T cell receptor beta chain. Its antigen has not been determined. No base qualities exist here, and no much larger clone lies one base off it. The donors were roughly 40 Caucasian individuals from Russia, aged roughly 6 to 100 years, who were systemically healthy. Each donor gave 8 to 10 milliliters of peripheral blood, drawn into EDTA-treated Vacutainer tubes. Ficoll-Paque density-gradient centrifugation was used to isolate PBMCs, with at least 7 million per sample. Trizol reagent was used to extract total RNA from the PBMCs, yielding at least 5 micrograms per sample. Naive CD45RAhigh/CD27high T cell percentages were measured by flow cytometry on a PBMC aliquot from every donor. The library was produced with 5' RACE. Sequencing used an Illumina HiSeq 2500. A second roughly 7 to 12 cycle PCR used a sample-barcoded 5' primer and a J-beta primer mix. Each TCR beta cDNA molecule received a unique molecular identifier from a template-switch 5' adaptor carrying 12 random nucleotides. At least 2.5 million CDR3-containing paired-end reads were obtained from each sample. First-strand cDNA was synthesized from all RNA with the Mint cDNA synthesis kit, primed by a TRBC-specific oligonucleotide. All cDNA was treated with uracil-DNA glycosylase and then went through a first 18-cycle PCR with the universal primers M1SS and BC2_uni_R. The source study handled its data this way. For normalization, 1 million high-quality reads were randomly selected from each sample, with every read carrying a distinct molecular identifier. Instead of being binned into consensus sequences, reads with shared molecular identifiers were discarded. MiTCR, with a Q25 quality threshold and the strictest error-elimination algorithm, was used for CDR3 identification, clonotype clustering and error correction. A nonparametric unseen species model using Euler transformation provided a lower-bound estimate of total TCR beta diversity. The public reads were quality trimmed at Q25 with fastp and then assembled into clones with MiXCR by TCRdb, keeping productive beta chains. Rows are combined by CDR3 protein, so each entry shows the most common genes and DNA. It is TCRdb's table, rather than the study itself, that gives the V and J calls and clone size. Across this sample there are 1.5 million to 2 million distinct CDR3 sequences, with 40% to 55% seen only once. The top ten constitute about 2.1% of the sample.

This sample is part of a study of blood T cells in healthy people across ages (dated by TCRdb to the mid-2010s). Describing the broader study: Template switching captured roughly one uniquely barcoded TCR beta cDNA molecule per two T cells in model experiments. To track age-related changes in TCR beta repertoire diversity, the study relied on deep sequencing normalized with unique cDNA molecular identifiers. The study analyzed two additional independent replicas of 1 million unique cDNA reads from the same blood draw for two donors, one aged 18 to 29 and one aged 80 or older. Donors of different ages were randomly distributed across sequencing lanes to avoid experimental bias. The donors were divided into four age groups: young (average around 16 years), middle-aged (roughly 42), aged (under 70) and long-lived (about 80).

CDR1 and CDR2 are drawn from the germline V gene: SGHTA, FQGTGA. Inclusive of the bounding cysteine and phenylalanine, the CDR3 is 13 residues long. Just CDR3 DNA is preserved here, 39 bases in frame from base 1. Trimming at the junction amounts to 2 bases on V and 4 bases on J, and the germline ends lie 7 bases apart. General conclusions and limits of the study: Compared with the aged group, more naive CD4+ T cells, fewer expanded clones and increased TCR diversity were shown by the long-lived group, suggesting age selection. As age increased, observed TCR beta diversity per million T cells dropped in a roughly linear way, and a significant reduction was already evident by age about 40. Donor CMV infection status was unknown, potentially confounding age-related changes in expanded clonotypes. Because profiling used bulk unsorted PBMCs, naive and antigen-experienced compartments could not be compared conclusively. Observed TCR beta diversity correlated strongly with the percentage of naive T cells measured by flow cytometry. Estimates of total diversity based on one million sequenced T cells were considered lower bounds and underestimates.

The receptor's source is a woman in her thirties or forties in good health. The rearranged chain carries TRBV7-3 and TRBJ2-3; the D gene lacks a confident call. Sequenced sample: blood. Read as DNA, the sequence is TGTGCCAGCAGCTTAGGCGTGGCAGATACGCAGTATTTT. Its translation is CASSLGVADTQYF.